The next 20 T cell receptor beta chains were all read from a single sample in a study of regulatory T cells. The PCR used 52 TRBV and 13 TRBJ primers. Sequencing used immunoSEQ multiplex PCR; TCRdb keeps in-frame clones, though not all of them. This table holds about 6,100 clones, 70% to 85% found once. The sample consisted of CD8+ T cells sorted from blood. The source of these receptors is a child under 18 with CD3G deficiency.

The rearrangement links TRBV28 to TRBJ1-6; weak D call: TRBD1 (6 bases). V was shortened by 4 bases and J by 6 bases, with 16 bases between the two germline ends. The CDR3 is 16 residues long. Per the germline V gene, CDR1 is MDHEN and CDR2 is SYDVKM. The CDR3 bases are TGTGCCAGCAGTTCCGGAACAGGGCAGGTTAATTCACCCCTCCACTTT. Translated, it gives CASSSGTGQVNSPLHF.

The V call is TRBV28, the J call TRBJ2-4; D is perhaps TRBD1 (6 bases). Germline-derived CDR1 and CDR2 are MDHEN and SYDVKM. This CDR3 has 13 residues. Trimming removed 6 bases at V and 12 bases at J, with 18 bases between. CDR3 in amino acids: CASSSRLRDTQYF. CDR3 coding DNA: TGTGCCAGCAGCTCGCGGTTGAGGGACACTCAGTACTTC.

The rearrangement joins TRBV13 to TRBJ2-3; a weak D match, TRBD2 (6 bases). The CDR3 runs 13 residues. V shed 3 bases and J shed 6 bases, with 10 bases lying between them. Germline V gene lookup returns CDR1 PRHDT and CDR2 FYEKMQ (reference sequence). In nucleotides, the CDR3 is TGTGCCAGCAGCTTCGGGGGATCTGATACGCAGTATTTT. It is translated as CASSFGGSDTQYF.

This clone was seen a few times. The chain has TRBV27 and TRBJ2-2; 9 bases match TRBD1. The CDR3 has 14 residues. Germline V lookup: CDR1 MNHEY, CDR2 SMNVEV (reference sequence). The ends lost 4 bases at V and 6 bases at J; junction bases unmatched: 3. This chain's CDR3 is CASSSRTGAGELFF. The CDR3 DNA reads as TGTGCCAGCAGTTCAAGGACAGGGGCCGGGGAGCTGTTTTTT.

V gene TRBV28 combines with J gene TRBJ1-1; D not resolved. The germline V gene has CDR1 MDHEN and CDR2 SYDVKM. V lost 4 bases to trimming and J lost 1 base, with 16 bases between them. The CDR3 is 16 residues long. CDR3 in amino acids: CASSYRAPLGNTEAFF. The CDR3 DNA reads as TGTGCCAGCAGTTACCGGGCCCCCCTTGGGAACACTGAAGCTTTCTTT.

CDR3 loop: CASSQTMDYEQYF. CDR3 sequence (DNA): TGTGCCAGCAGCCAAACAATGGACTACGAGCAGTACTTC. The rearrangement joins TRBV7-8 to TRBJ2-7; D gene ambiguous. From germline, CDR1 is SGHVS and CDR2 FQNEAQ. The CDR3 totals 13 residues. Trimming removed 5 bases at V and 3 bases at J, with 11 bases between.

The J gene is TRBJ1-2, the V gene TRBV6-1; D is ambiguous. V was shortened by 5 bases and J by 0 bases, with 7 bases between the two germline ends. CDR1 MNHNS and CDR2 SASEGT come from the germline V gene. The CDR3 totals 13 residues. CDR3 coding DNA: TGTGCCAGCAGTCCCCGTCCTAACTATGGCTACACCTTC. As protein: CASSPRPNYGYTF.

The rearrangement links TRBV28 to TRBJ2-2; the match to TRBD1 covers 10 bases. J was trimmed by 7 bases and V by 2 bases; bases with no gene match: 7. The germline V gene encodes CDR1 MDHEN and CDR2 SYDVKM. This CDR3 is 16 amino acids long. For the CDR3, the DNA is TGTGCCAGCAGTTTAGGGACAGGGGCTCGTCACGGGGAGCTGTTTTTT. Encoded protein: CASSLGTGARHGELFF.

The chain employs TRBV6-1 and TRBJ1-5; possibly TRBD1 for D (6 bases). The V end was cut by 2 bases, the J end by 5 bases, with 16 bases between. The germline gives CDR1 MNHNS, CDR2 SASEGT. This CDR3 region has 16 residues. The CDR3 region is CASSEWDIPEDQPQHF. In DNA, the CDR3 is TGTGCCAGCAGTGAATGGGACATCCCGGAGGATCAGCCCCAGCATTTT.

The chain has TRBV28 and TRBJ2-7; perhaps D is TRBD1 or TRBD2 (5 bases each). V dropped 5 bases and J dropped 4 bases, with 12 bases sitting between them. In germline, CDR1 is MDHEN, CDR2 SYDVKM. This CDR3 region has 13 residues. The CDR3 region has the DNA TGTGCCAGCAGTCCAGAGGGGAGTTACGAGCAGTACTTC. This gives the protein CASSPEGSYEQYF.

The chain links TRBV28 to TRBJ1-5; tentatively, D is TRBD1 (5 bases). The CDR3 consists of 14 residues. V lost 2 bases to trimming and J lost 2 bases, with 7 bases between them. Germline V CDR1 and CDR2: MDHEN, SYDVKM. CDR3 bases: TGTGCCAGCAGTTTAACCAGGGGCAATCAGCCCCAGCATTTT. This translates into CASSLTRGNQPQHF.

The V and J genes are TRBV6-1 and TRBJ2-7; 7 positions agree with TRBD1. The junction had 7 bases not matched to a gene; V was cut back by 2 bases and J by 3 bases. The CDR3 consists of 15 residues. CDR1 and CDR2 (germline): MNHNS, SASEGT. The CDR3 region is CASSERQGKGYEQYF. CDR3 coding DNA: TGTGCCAGCAGTGAACGACAGGGAAAAGGCTACGAGCAGTACTTC.

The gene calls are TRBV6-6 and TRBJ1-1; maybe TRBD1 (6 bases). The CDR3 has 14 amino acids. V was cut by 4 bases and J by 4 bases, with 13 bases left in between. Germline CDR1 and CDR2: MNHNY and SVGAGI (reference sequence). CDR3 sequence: CASSLQGQGTEAFF. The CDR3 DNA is TGTGCCAGCAGTTTACAGGGCCAGGGCACTGAAGCTTTCTTT.

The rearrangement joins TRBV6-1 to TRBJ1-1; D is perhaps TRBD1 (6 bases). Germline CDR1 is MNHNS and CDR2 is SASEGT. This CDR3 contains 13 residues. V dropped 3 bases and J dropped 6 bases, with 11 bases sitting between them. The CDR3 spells CASSDGGQPEAFF. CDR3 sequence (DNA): TGTGCCAGCAGTGATGGTGGACAGCCTGAAGCTTTCTTT.

CDR3 amino acids: CASSSPGQGAPQYF. The CDR3 DNA reads TGTGCCAGCAGCTCCCCCGGACAGGGGGCACCCCAGTACTTC. The chain couples TRBV11-3 to TRBJ2-5, with 11 bases matching TRBD1. This CDR3 region has 14 residues. CDR1 and CDR2 (germline): SGHNT, YENEEA. V dropped 4 bases and J dropped 9; count of bases not matched to a gene: 7.

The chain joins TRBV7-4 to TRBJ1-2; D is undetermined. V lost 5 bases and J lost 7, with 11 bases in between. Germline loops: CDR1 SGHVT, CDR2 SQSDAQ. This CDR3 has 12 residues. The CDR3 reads CASSRPGGGYTF. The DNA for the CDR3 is TGTGCCAGCAGCCGGCCCGGCGGTGGCTACACCTTC.

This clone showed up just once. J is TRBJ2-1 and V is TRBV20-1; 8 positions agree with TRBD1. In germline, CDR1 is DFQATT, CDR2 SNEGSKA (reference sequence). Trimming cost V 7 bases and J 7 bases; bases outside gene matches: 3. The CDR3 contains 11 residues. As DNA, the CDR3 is TGCAGTGTCAGACAGGGGAATGAGCAGTTCTTC. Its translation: CSVRQGNEQFF.

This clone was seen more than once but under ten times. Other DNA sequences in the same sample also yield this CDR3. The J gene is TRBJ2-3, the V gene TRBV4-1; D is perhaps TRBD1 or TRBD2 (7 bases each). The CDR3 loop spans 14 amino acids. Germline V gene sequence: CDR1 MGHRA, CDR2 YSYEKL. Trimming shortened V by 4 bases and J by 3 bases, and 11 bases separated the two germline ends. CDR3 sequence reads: CASSPGGATDTQYF. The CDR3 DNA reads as TGCGCCAGCAGCCCAGGGGGGGCAACAGATACGCAGTATTTT.

The CDR3 sequence: CASSLASGEQYF. The CDR3 bases are TGTGCCAGCAGCTTAGCGAGCGGAGAGCAGTACTTC. The V and J genes are TRBV7-9 and TRBJ2-7; D might be TRBD2 (5 bases). The germline V gene has CDR1 SEHNR and CDR2 FQNEAQ (reference sequence). Deletions cut 0 bases from V and 7 bases from J, with 7 bases between. CDR3 length: 12 residues.

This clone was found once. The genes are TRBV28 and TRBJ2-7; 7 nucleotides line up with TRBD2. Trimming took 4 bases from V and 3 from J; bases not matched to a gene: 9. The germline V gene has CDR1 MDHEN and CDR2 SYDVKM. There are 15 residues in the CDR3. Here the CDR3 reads CASSSGTTGIYEQYF. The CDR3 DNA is TGTGCCAGCAGTTCCGGGACTACGGGTATCTACGAGCAGTACTTC.